This T cell receptor (beta chain) came from a study of identical twins (dated by TCRdb to the mid-2010s). Some background on the complete study: The study deep-sequenced TCR alpha and beta repertoires from monozygotic twins, unrelated adults of various ages and cord blood to test whether fetal clonotypes persist. To rule out contamination, replicate twin experiments were performed at different times with different library preparation protocols. Overall study results and their limits: Because the same donors could not be followed over many years, the conclusions relied on cross-sectional statistical analysis. Zero-insertion analyses could be partly confounded by invariant T cells such as MAIT and iNKT, though diverse VJ usage argued against such confounding for most clonotypes. Abundant cord blood beta clonotypes carried fewer insertions; young adult naive repertoires showed a weaker similar trend, while memory repertoires showed none. Out-of-frame TCR alpha sequences shared between twins showed an excess of low generation-probability sequences compared with coincidental sharing between unrelated individuals. Recombination models systematically underestimated out-of-frame TCR alpha sharing in monozygotic twins but agreed with sharing between unrelated individuals. A weaker excess of twin sharing was found in beta out-of-frame sequences because the signal-to-noise ratio was lowered by fewer shared sequences.

This clonotype has a count of ten or more. What this receptor recognizes is not known. At one end the junction does not follow the germline gene, possibly because of a read error. Every donor in the study was a healthy Caucasian. The twin cohort comprised three pairs of female monozygotic twins, all aged about 18 to 29 years. RNA for TCR libraries was isolated from peripheral blood mononuclear cells. Looking up the germline V gene yields CDR1 SGHRS and CDR2 YFSETQ. Its CDR3 holds 14 amino acids, cysteine through phenylalanine. Only the CDR3 DNA stays, 42 bases, in frame from base 1. The library was obtained by 5' RACE. Sequenced using an Illumina HiSeq 2000. A universal primer binding site was added through template switching, and the final cDNA carried a unique molecular identifier so that TCR cDNA molecules could be counted accurately. First-strand cDNA for TCR alpha and beta chains was synthesized from specific primers in the conserved constant-segment region. To control for contamination, every cDNA library carried two barcodes: a SMART-Mk sample barcode plus Illumina barcodes. TruSeq adapter sequences and Illumina sample barcodes were added in two successive PCR steps. Sequencing of the TCR alpha and beta cDNA libraries was done on the Illumina HiSeq platform using custom primers. Concerning the study's data processing: MiGEC processed the raw reads to extract unique molecular identifiers, while MiXCR was used to determine the CDR3 positions. For each individual, recombination models were inferred using an EM algorithm with the repgenHMM and IGoR tools. The analysis of shared clonotypes was done with the tcR package in R, with sharing normalized by the product of cloneset sizes. Out-of-frame nonproductive sequences were analyzed to study raw recombination free of thymic and clonal selection effects. Using fastp trimming at Q25 and MiXCR clonotype assembly, TCRdb reanalyzed the public sequencing data and kept in-frame beta chains. Every CDR3 protein is listed once, alongside the most common genes and DNA of its rows. These V and J calls derive from TCRdb rather than the authors' analysis. For this sample the table gives approximately 590,000 distinct CDR3 sequences, of which roughly 9.5% were detected only once. Clones ranked in the top ten supply approximately 3.2% of the sample.

The data were also submitted as part of a second study, on yellow fever vaccine responses in identical twins. As the second paper documents: According to the authors, the vaccine-induced T cell response in identical twins seemed to be partly convergent and partly specific to each individual. The study precisely tracked vaccine-responding T cell clones in identical twins.

The sequenced material came from PBMCs. This receptor was obtained from a woman aged 18-29 years in good health. The V and J segments used are TRBV5-1 and TRBJ2-1; a stretch of 7 junction bases matches TRBD1. Here is the DNA: TGCGCCAGTCGGGACAGCACCTCCAACAATGAGCAGTTCTTC. It codes for CASRDSTSNNEQFF.